This TCR beta chain was captured by sequencing in a study of CD8 T cells in Susac syndrome. Findings and caveats of the study: Susac syndrome CD4+ T cell repertoires showed no clonal expansion.

Sequencing targeted TCR beta in T cells from blood (CD8+ and CD4+). Patients with Susac syndrome met the recently defined diagnostic criteria for definite or probable disease. Germline-derived CDR1 and CDR2 are MNHEY and SVGEGT. V trimming: 7 bases; J trimming: 2 bases; junction bases outside the gene matches: 9. There are 15 residues in the CDR3. About this clonotype: Antigen specificity is unknown.

RNA amounts of about 0.45 to 1 ug underwent reverse transcription with random hexamers. immunoSEQ multiplex PCR amplified TCR beta CDR3 across 54 Vbeta, 13 Jbeta. A single record per CDR3 protein comes from TCRdb applying MiXCR to the immunoSEQ multiplex PCR reads. Of 110,000 to 150,000 distinct CDR3 sequences listed, 90% to 96% are singletons. The sequencing sample was made of CD4+ T cells from PBMCs. The receptor's source is a human donor with Susac syndrome. The chain links TRBV6-2 or TRBV6-3 to TRBJ2-7; TRBD1 matches at 9 bases. The CDR3 region has the DNA TGTGCCAGCAAACCCGCGGGGGACAGGGCCTACGAGCAGTACTTC. It yields the protein CASKPAGDRAYEQYF.